This passage covers 17 T cell receptor beta chains from one sample sequenced in a study of blood T cells in healthy people across ages. A sample-barcoded 5' primer and a J-beta primer mix were used in a second PCR of roughly 6 to 11 cycles. Using its own MiXCR run on the 5' RACE reads, TCRdb lists one record per CDR3 protein. The sample yields fewer than 800,000 distinct CDR3 sequences, about 52% seen once. The sample comprised blood. All receptors come from an older woman in good health.

This clonotype was recorded a few times. This chain links TRBV12-3 or TRBV12-4 with TRBJ2-3, with 9 nucleotides matching TRBD2. V lost 10 bases, J lost 3 bases, and 11 bases stayed unmatched. This CDR3 is 15 amino acids long. Here the CDR3 reads CATEGSGSLTDTQYF. CDR3 DNA sequence: TGTGCCACGGAGGGTAGCGGGAGTTTAACAGATACGCAGTATTTT.

In its sample, this clonotype was seen a few times. The chain combines TRBV20-1 with TRBJ2-1; maybe TRBD2 (5 bases). The CDR3 contains 15 residues. Trimming pared 0 bases from V and 7 bases from J, leaving 16 bases between. Germline loops: CDR1 DFQATT, CDR2 SNEGSKA (reference sequence). The CDR3 loop is CSARDLGSNRNEQFF. In DNA, the CDR3 is TGCAGTGCTAGAGATCTAGGGAGTAATCGAAATGAGCAGTTCTTC.

The V gene is TRBV12-3 or TRBV12-4, the J gene TRBJ1-1, with D tentatively TRBD1 (5 bases). With 6 bases removed from V and 0 bases from J, the gap between germline ends came to 11 bases. This CDR3 contains 14 residues. CDR3 coding DNA: TGTGCCAGCAGCACGTCGGGGGTGAACACTGAAGCTTTCTTT. Translated, it gives CASSTSGVNTEAFF.

Only one count was recorded for this clonotype. V and J are TRBV5-1 and TRBJ1-4; the match to TRBD1 covers 8 bases. Germline lookup yields CDR1 SGHRS and CDR2 YFSETQ. V lost 4 bases and J lost 9; bases outside the gene matches: 11. This CDR3 spans 15 amino acids. The CDR3 region has the DNA TGCGCCAGCAGCACTCAGGGGGCGCCTAGTAAAAAACTGTTTTTT. As protein: CASSTQGAPSKKLFF.

This clonotype was detected only a few times. A read error is possible here, since a much larger clone lies one base away. The V and J genes are TRBV3-1 and TRBJ2-7; D is uncertain. V was pared by 3 bases and J by 2 bases, with 2 bases between. This CDR3 comprises 11 residues. Germline CDR1 reads LGHDT; CDR2 reads YNNKEL (reference sequence). CDR3: CASSHTYEQYF. The CDR3 DNA follows: TGTGCCAGCAGCCACACCTACGAGCAGTACTTC.

There are a few counts of this clonotype. The rearrangement links TRBV5-1 to TRBJ2-7, with D perhaps matching TRBD1 (5 bases). Trimming stripped 0 bases from V and 6 bases from J, with 13 bases between. The CDR3 totals 14 residues. In germline, CDR1 is SGHRS, CDR2 YFSETQ. CDR3 in amino acids: CASSLAQGSSEQYF. CDR3 bases: TGCGCCAGCAGCTTGGCCCAGGGATCTTCCGAGCAGTACTTC.

The V and J genes are TRBV7-9 and TRBJ2-1; 9 bases align to TRBD2. The CDR3 runs 16 residues. In germline, CDR1 is SEHNR, CDR2 FQNEAQ (reference sequence). V gave up 5 bases and J gave up 8 bases; unmatched junction bases: 13. The CDR3 spells CASSPAKASGMYEQFF. CDR3 in DNA: TGTGCCAGCAGCCCAGCGAAGGCTAGCGGGATGTATGAGCAGTTCTTC.

This clonotype was counted once. The chain combines TRBV14 with TRBJ2-5; 11 nucleotides align to TRBD1. The J call may be mistaken, given a closer DNA end match to TRBJ2-7. Germline-derived CDR1 and CDR2 are SGHDN and FVKESK. This CDR3 contains 16 residues. The CDR3 region has the DNA TGTGCCAGCAGCCAAGACCCAGGACAGGGGGCGGCCGAGCAGTACTTC. This sequence encodes CASSQDPGQGAAEQYF.

This chain connects TRBV7-8 to TRBJ2-5; the D gene is possibly TRBD2 (6 bases). The CDR3 runs 13 residues. From germline, CDR1 is SGHVS and CDR2 FQNEAQ. Trimming took 2 bases from V and 11 from J, leaving 15 bases between them. The CDR3 bases are TGTGCCAGCAGCTTACTGTCCCGGGGGAGGCAGTACTTC. Its protein product is CASSLLSRGRQYF.

The V and J genes are TRBV10-3 and TRBJ2-1, with 8 nucleotides matching TRBD2. The end of the DNA is better explained by TRBJ2-7, so the J call may be wrong. Germline-derived CDR1 and CDR2 are ENHRY and SYGVKD. This CDR3 has 15 amino acids. The CDR3, as DNA: TGTGCCATCAGTAAGCGGGAGTCGGGTTACAATGAGCAGTACTTC. Amino acid sequence: CAISKRESGYNEQYF.

Details on this clonotype: One end of the junction varies from germline; a read error may be responsible. For the CDR3, the DNA is TGTGCCAACAGCTTACGATCGCCGGGACAGGGGGCTCACGAGCAGTACTTC. It specifies CANSLRSPGQGAHEQYF. V usage is TRBV7-2 and J usage is TRBJ2-7; 12 bases agree with TRBD1. The CDR3 runs to 17 residues. Per the germline V gene, CDR1 is SGHTA and CDR2 is FQGNSA. The entire variable domain, with the rest obtained from reference TRBV7-2 and TRBJ2-7, is as follows: GAGVSQSPSNKVTEKGKDVELRCDPISGHTALYWYRQSLGQGLEFLIYFQGNSAPDKSGLPSDRFSAERTGGSVSTLTIQRTQQEDSAVYLCANSLRSPGQGAHEQYFGPGTRLTVT.

The chain uses TRBV7-2 and TRBJ1-2, with D possibly TRBD1 on 5 matching bases. Trimming took off 6 bases at V and 4 bases at J, with 9 bases between the two ends. The CDR3 runs 12 residues. Germline lookup yields CDR1 SGHTA and CDR2 FQGNSA. The CDR3 sequence: CASSWGLYGYTF. The CDR3, as DNA: TGTGCCAGCAGTTGGGGCCTCTATGGCTACACCTTC. The variable domain in full, with the rest retrieved from reference TRBV7-2 and TRBJ1-2, is GAGVSQSPSNKVTEKGKDVELRCDPISGHTALYWYRQSLGQGLEFLIYFQGNSAPDKSGLPSDRFSAERTGGSVSTLTIQRTQQEDSAVYLCASSWGLYGYTFGSGTRLTVV.

This chain joins TRBV2 and TRBJ2-1, with D possibly TRBD2 on 5 matching bases. CDR1 and CDR2 from the germline V gene are SNHLY and FYNNEI. The CDR3 is 12 residues long. The V and J ends lost 4 bases and 7 bases respectively, with 8 bases between them. The CDR3 DNA sequence: TGTGCCAGCAGTGTACGACTAAATGAGCAGTTCTTC. Its protein is CASSVRLNEQFF.

As DNA, the CDR3 is TGTGCCAGCAGCCCTACGGCGGGGGATATCGGGACAGCCTATGGCTACACCTTC. This translates into CASSPTAGDIGTAYGYTF. The chain carries TRBV5-5 and TRBJ1-2; 7 nucleotides line up with TRBD1. CDR1 SGHKS and CDR2 YYEKEE come from the germline V gene (reference sequence). The CDR3 length is 18 residues. V dropped 4 bases and J dropped 4; count of bases not matched to a gene: 19.

This chain connects TRBV20-1 to TRBJ2-5, with D hard to call. The CDR3 loop spans 14 amino acids. V lost 7 bases to trimming and J lost 5 bases, with 20 bases between them. Germline CDR1 DFQATT, CDR2 SNEGSKA (reference sequence). The CDR3 is CSVPPGKRSETQYF. The DNA for the CDR3 is TGCAGTGTCCCGCCCGGAAAACGCTCTGAGACCCAGTACTTC.

The V and J genes are TRBV7-2 and TRBJ2-5; D is perhaps TRBD1 (6 bases). The CDR3 has 15 residues. From germline, CDR1 is SGHTA and CDR2 FQGNSA. V lost 7 bases and J lost 5, with 20 bases in between. The CDR3 here is CASTKGSGVEETQYF. The CDR3 bases are TGTGCCAGCACCAAAGGGTCAGGGGTGGAGGAGACCCAGTACTTC.

This clonotype was seen only once. The chain is built from TRBV29-1 and TRBJ2-1; 12 nucleotides match TRBD2. The ends lost 6 bases at V and 0 bases at J; junction bases unmatched: 9. Looked up from germline, CDR1 is SQVTM and CDR2 is ANQGSEA. CDR3 length equals 17 residues. CDR3: CSVAGTSGFSSYNEQFF. The CDR3 nucleotides are TGCAGCGTAGCCGGGACTAGCGGGTTTAGCTCCTACAATGAGCAGTTCTTC.